A single sample is the source of the 12 T cell receptor beta chains below, sequenced in a study of cytomegalovirus exposure and HLA in healthy donors. In the PCR, 60 Vbeta and 13 Jbeta primers were used. Only in-frame clones appear in the TCRdb table, and some are missing; sequencing was by immunoSEQ multiplex PCR. The table lists fewer than 100,000 clones, around four fifths of them singletons. The material sequenced was PBMCs. These receptors all stem from a woman aged 55-70 years in good health and CMV-seronegative.

The rearrangement joins TRBV6-1 to TRBJ2-5; 9 bases fit TRBD1. Trimming took 4 bases from V and 7 from J; bases not matched to a gene: 10. Germline CDR1 and CDR2: MNHNS and SASEGT. This CDR3 has 15 residues. The CDR3 nucleotides are TGTGCCAGCAGTGGGGGTAGGGGACAGGGCCGGACCCAGTACTTC. Translated, it gives CASSGGRGQGRTQYF.

The chain joins TRBV10-3 to TRBJ2-2, with TRBD1 matching 10 bases. This CDR3 is built from 18 residues. Germline V CDR1 and CDR2: ENHRY, SYGVKD. J lost 2 bases, V lost 7 bases, and 13 bases had no gene match. The CDR3: CAITPGQGRRSNTGELFF. Written as DNA, the CDR3 is TGTGCCATCACTCCGGGACAGGGGAGGAGGTCAAACACCGGGGAGCTGTTTTTT.

This clone was recorded only once. The J gene is TRBJ2-1, the V gene TRBV2, with 13 bases matching TRBD2. The CDR3 runs to 17 residues. Per germline, CDR1 SNHLY and CDR2 FYNNEI. V lost 4 bases and J lost 0; bases outside the gene matches: 3. The CDR3 is CASSGTSGGHSYNEQFF. The CDR3 DNA is TGTGCCAGCAGTGGGACTAGCGGGGGCCACTCCTACAATGAGCAGTTCTTC.

The chain uses TRBV5-6 and TRBJ2-5; D uncertain. Germline V gene lookup returns CDR1 SGHDT and CDR2 YYEEEE. This CDR3 has 14 residues. V was pared by 2 bases and J by 5 bases, with 13 bases between. The DNA of the CDR3 is TGTGCCAGCAGCTTTCTATGGTCGAGGGAGACCCAGTACTTC. Its protein is CASSFLWSRETQYF.

The V gene is TRBV15, the J gene TRBJ1-5; no clear D gene. Trimming stripped 5 bases from V and 4 bases from J, with 6 bases between. Germline CDR1 is LNHNV and CDR2 is YYDKDF (reference sequence). The CDR3 has 12 amino acids. The CDR3 DNA reads as TGTGCCACCAGCGGAGCTAATCAGCCCCAGCATTTT. Protein sequence: CATSGANQPQHF.

This rearrangement joins TRBV6-1 to TRBJ1-2, with 8 bases aligning to TRBD1. The CDR3 is made up of 13 amino acids. Trimming at V came to 11 bases and at J to 0 bases, leaving 5 bases not matched to a gene. From germline, CDR1 is MNHNS and CDR2 SASEGT. CDR3 region: CAVRTGTNYGYTF. CDR3 bases: TGTGCCGTGAGGACAGGGACTAACTATGGCTACACCTTC.

The chain employs TRBV7-2 and TRBJ1-5; 7 bases map to TRBD1. The V segment lost 3 bases and the J segment 11 bases; nucleotides outside the gene matches: 4. The germline CDR1 and CDR2 sequences are SGHTA and FQGNSA. The CDR3 runs 12 residues. Written as DNA, the CDR3 is TGTGCCAGCAGCTTCCCAGGGGGAGCCCAGCATTTT. Residues: CASSFPGGAQHF.

The chain is built from TRBV5-1 and TRBJ2-7; D unclear. CDR3 length equals 13 residues. V was cut by 0 bases and J by 3 bases, with 7 bases left in between. Germline V gives CDR1 SGHRS, CDR2 YFSETQ. DNA of the CDR3: TGCGCCAGCAGCTTGGTGCAGGACTACGAGCAGTACTTC. Encoded protein: CASSLVQDYEQYF.

The chain couples TRBV27 to TRBJ2-5; TRBD1 is a possible D gene (5 bases). This CDR3 contains 15 residues. The V and J ends lost 0 bases and 4 bases respectively, with 12 bases between them. Germline V gene sequence: CDR1 MNHEY, CDR2 SMNVEV (reference sequence). The CDR3 coding sequence is TGTGCCAGCAGTTTATCCGCAGGGTCGCGAGAGACCCAGTACTTC. Translating it yields CASSLSAGSRETQYF.

The chain links TRBV2 to TRBJ2-3, with 10 bases matching TRBD1. The CDR3 totals 14 residues. Germline assignment: CDR1 SNHLY and CDR2 FYNNEI. Germline trimming cut 6 bases from V and 5 bases from J; bases unmatched to any gene: 5. CDR3 coding DNA: TGTGCCAGCAGAGGGACAGGGGTGGGAGATACGCAGTATTTT. It specifies CASRGTGVGDTQYF.

This clone came up once. The CDR3 nucleotides are TGCGCCAGCAGGGACACAGGGGACACCGGGGAGCTGTTTTTT. As protein: CASRDTGDTGELFF. The chain uses TRBV5-1 and TRBJ2-2, with TRBD1 identical over 7 bases. CDR1 is SGHRS and CDR2 is YFSETQ in the germline V gene. V dropped 5 bases and J dropped 3; count of bases not matched to a gene: 4. The CDR3 length is 14 residues.

V and J are TRBV25-1 and TRBJ2-6; 9 nucleotides match TRBD1. V shed 2 bases and J 8 bases; nucleotides not matched to a gene: 4. Germline values: CDR1 MGHDK, CDR2 SYGVNS. The CDR3 totals 15 residues. CDR3 in DNA: TGTGCCAGCAGTGAACCGGGACAGGGTTCCAACGTCCTGACTTTC. Translation gives CASSEPGQGSNVLTF.